These 10 T cell receptor beta chains share one sample of origin, sequenced in a study of CD8+ T cells in alopecia areata. cDNA prepared by RNA extraction and subsequent reverse transcription served as the template for sequencing. Only in-frame clones appear in the TCRdb table, and some are missing; sequencing was by immunoSEQ multiplex PCR. Among some 5,000 clones listed, 60% to 70% were seen once. Alopecia areata patients gave lesional scalp punch biopsies and peripheral blood samples. Here the sequenced sample was skin, taken at week 0. The receptors were gathered from a human donor with alopecia areata.

This chain connects TRBV6-5 to TRBJ2-4; D is undetermined. The CDR3 totals 15 residues. V was shortened by 0 bases and J by 8 bases, with 14 bases between the two germline ends. The germline V gene encodes CDR1 MNHEY and CDR2 SVGAGI. The CDR3 region is CASSYSSQNHDIQYF. Written as DNA, the CDR3 is TGTGCCAGCAGTTACTCGTCTCAGAATCACGACATTCAGTACTTC.

The chain links TRBV6-5 to TRBJ1-2; 7 nucleotides align to TRBD1. J was trimmed by 5 bases and V by 8 bases; bases with no gene match: 11. The CDR3 is 14 amino acids. Germline loops: CDR1 MNHEY, CDR2 SVGAGI. CDR3 amino acids: CASQNRGAGYGYTF. For the CDR3, the DNA is TGTGCCAGCCAGAACAGGGGCGCGGGATATGGCTACACCTTC.

Comment on this clone: This sequence may be a read error, since a much larger clone differs from it by one base. The chain combines TRBV4-2 with TRBJ1-1; D is undetermined. The CDR3 loop spans 16 amino acids. V lost 5 bases to trimming and J lost 0 bases, with 16 bases between them. The germline CDR1 and CDR2 sequences are LGHNA and YNFKEQ. CDR3 nucleotides: TGTGCCAGCAGCGGGCTAAGTACCTCCATGAACACTGAAGCTTTCTTT. Translated: CASSGLSTSMNTEAFF.

The genes are TRBV6-5 and TRBJ2-1; D not resolved. Deletions cut 10 bases from V and 0 bases from J, with 7 bases between. The CDR3 is made up of 12 amino acids. The germline gives CDR1 MNHEY, CDR2 SVGAGI. The CDR3 sequence: CATFGSYNEQFF. CDR3 DNA sequence: TGTGCCACTTTCGGCTCCTACAATGAGCAGTTCTTC.

The chain is built from TRBV4-1 and TRBJ2-7; D is perhaps TRBD1 (6 bases). Germline values: CDR1 MGHRA, CDR2 YSYEKL. This CDR3 contains 15 residues. Trimming cost V 3 bases and J 1 base, with 13 bases left between them. The CDR3 loop is CASSQVTGQSYEQYF. CDR3 nucleotides: TGCGCCAGCAGCCAGGTTACAGGACAGTCCTACGAGCAGTACTTC.

This clone was counted only a few times. The chain links TRBV6-8 to TRBJ2-3; 10 bases fit TRBD2. Germline V gene data show CDR1 as MNHGY and CDR2 as SAAAGT. CDR3 length equals 15 residues. V shed 5 bases and J 0 bases; nucleotides not matched to a gene: 2. CDR3 in DNA: TGTGCCAGCAGTGAACTAGCGGGAAGCACAGATACGCAGTATTTT. Residues: CASSELAGSTDTQYF.

The genes are TRBV5-1 and TRBJ2-5, with D unresolved. This CDR3 comprises 10 residues. V lost 5 bases and J lost 5, with 4 bases in between. Germline V gene lookup returns CDR1 SGHRS and CDR2 YFSETQ. The CDR3 DNA follows: TGCGCCAGCAGTGGGGAGACCCAGTACTTC. Translation gives CASSGETQYF.

This clone occurred a few times. The genes are TRBV5-1 and TRBJ1-2; 7 bases agree with TRBD1. The CDR3 totals 16 residues. The J segment lost 7 bases and the V segment lost 7 bases, leaving 19 bases of the junction unmatched. Germline loops: CDR1 SGHRS, CDR2 YFSETQ. This CDR3 reads CASSETTYDRVRGYTF. CDR3 nucleotides: TGCGCCAGCTCCGAGACGACATATGACAGGGTCCGTGGCTACACCTTC.

The chain couples TRBV2 to TRBJ1-5; D perhaps matches TRBD1 (6 bases). V was cut by 2 bases and J by 7 bases, with 12 bases left in between. The germline gives CDR1 SNHLY, CDR2 FYNNEI. The CDR3 has 14 amino acids. The CDR3 protein is CASSELGGQQPQHF. In DNA, the CDR3 is TGTGCCAGCAGTGAATTGGGGGGCCAACAGCCCCAGCATTTT.

V gene TRBV29-1 combines with J gene TRBJ1-5; the D gene is possibly TRBD1 (5 bases). The CDR3 is 14 residues long. The germline CDR1 and CDR2 sequences are SQVTM and ANQGSEA. Trimming took off 6 bases at V and 0 bases at J, with 12 bases between the two ends. In nucleotides, the CDR3 is TGCAGCGTGAAAGAGGGGAATAGCAATCAGCCCCAGCATTTT. Protein sequence: CSVKEGNSNQPQHF.